A selection of T cell receptor beta chains follows, all from one sample in a study of T cells in Graves' hyperthyroidism and ophthalmopathy. TCRdb redid the calling of the multiplex PCR reads with MiXCR, one entry per CDR3 protein. The sample carries 450,000 to 700,000 distinct CDR3 sequences, 46% recorded once. The sequencing input was peripheral blood or thyroid tissue (not recorded which). The receptor set was obtained from an adult woman with Graves' disease, either hyperthyroidism or ophthalmopathy (not recorded which). Both conserved end residues are part of each CDR3. Size is omitted from some rows. Given values are once, few, many or a class for expanded clones.

V gene: TRBV7-2
clone size: NA
CDR3 protein: CASSLDRGGGYTF

V gene: TRBV10-3
clone size: NA
CDR3 protein: CAISDRTVGTGGQPQHF

V gene: TRBV7-8
clone size: NA
CDR3 protein: CASSFYICSAREAGDQPQHF

V gene: TRBV10-3
clone size: NA
CDR3 protein: CAISAGATSELAFF

V gene: TRBV6-1
clone size: few
CDR3 protein: CASRTGGVAYGYTF

V gene: TRBV24-1
clone size: NA
CDR3 protein: CATSQGATETQYF

V gene: TRBV25-1
clone size: NA
CDR3 protein: CASRGGGPGTQYF

V gene: TRBV7-2
clone size: NA
CDR3 protein: CASSLAPGTLSSYEQYF

V gene: TRBV10-3
clone size: NA
CDR3 protein: CAISTGGSVLEAFF

V gene: TRBV7-2
clone size: many
CDR3 protein: CASSLRPGWGIAETEAFF

V gene: TRBV12-3/TRBV12-4
clone size: few
CDR3 protein: CASSSTSGGSYEQYF

V gene: TRBV7-8
clone size: NA
CDR3 protein: CASSLGQLNDGYTF

V gene: TRBV2
clone size: many
CDR3 protein: CASSEERDTEAFF

V gene: TRBV5-1
clone size: many
CDR3 protein: CASRKTDSYEQYF

V gene: TRBV20-1
clone size: NA
CDR3 protein: CSSGLMNTEAFF

V gene: TRBV15
clone size: NA
CDR3 protein: CATSRDRFNTEAFF

V gene: TRBV10-3
clone size: NA
CDR3 protein: CAISVSGFGEDEAFF

V gene: TRBV20-1
clone size: many
CDR3 protein: CSARDLGTSNTGELFF

V gene: TRBV10-3
clone size: NA
CDR3 protein: CAIKSGYGSYEQYF

V gene: TRBV4-2
clone size: NA
CDR3 protein: CASSQAPMSTGELFF

V gene: TRBV29-1
clone size: NA
CDR3 protein: CSVEAGTGAGEQYF

V gene: TRBV11-2
clone size: NA
CDR3 protein: CASSLRPQGDEQYF

V gene: TRBV20-1
clone size: many
CDR3 protein: CSARVRSGANVLTF

V gene: TRBV7-8
clone size: NA
CDR3 protein: CASSLVLNGPVFF

V gene: TRBV7-9
clone size: once
CDR3 protein: CASREQVSARDTIYF

V gene: TRBV10-3
clone size: NA
CDR3 protein: CAIRSGGRETQYF

V gene: TRBV12-5
clone size: NA
CDR3 protein: CASGLFPMNTEAFF

V gene: TRBV11-2
clone size: many
CDR3 protein: CASSWHPAGGPAGANVLTF

V gene: TRBV10-1
clone size: many
CDR3 protein: CASSEAFNTEAFF

V gene: TRBV19
clone size: NA
CDR3 protein: CASNERGKQETQYF

V gene: TRBV10-3
clone size: many
CDR3 protein: CAISERGAGDSREQYF

V gene: TRBV29-1
clone size: NA
CDR3 protein: CSSLGGRAPGELFF

V gene: TRBV20-1
clone size: NA
CDR3 protein: CSARGGARDSQPQHF

V gene: TRBV29-1
clone size: NA
CDR3 protein: CSLARSTEAFF

V gene: TRBV20-1
clone size: NA
CDR3 protein: CSARYGQGPQETQYF

V gene: TRBV2
clone size: NA
CDR3 protein: CASSQDRPNEKLFF

V gene: TRBV11-2
clone size: NA
CDR3 protein: CASSPRVAFF

V gene: TRBV19
clone size: NA
CDR3 protein: CASSPGTAWGYGYTF

V gene: TRBV20-1
clone size: many
CDR3 protein: CSARGTAGDYYEQYF

V gene: TRBV3-1
clone size: NA
CDR3 protein: CASSHLRSAIEAFF

V gene: TRBV7-9
clone size: NA
CDR3 protein: CASSSRRGQGGSNTEAFF

V gene: TRBV11-2
clone size: many
CDR3 protein: CASSYAQGVSYEQYF

V gene: TRBV5-1
clone size: NA
CDR3 protein: CASSPGGATEAFF

V gene: TRBV2
clone size: NA
CDR3 protein: CASKGSQPQHF

V gene: TRBV20-1
clone size: NA
CDR3 protein: CSARVAEAFF

V gene: TRBV12-3/TRBV12-4
clone size: many
CDR3 protein: CASSPGQGGHEQYF

V gene: TRBV4-1
clone size: many
CDR3 protein: CASSQEGLSKPEAFF